The rows below give T cell receptor beta chains drawn from one sample of a study of Graves' ophthalmopathy and Graves' hyperthyroidism. TCRdb re-derived calls from the multiplex PCR reads in MiXCR, one entry per CDR3 protein. The repertoire has about 620,000 distinct CDR3 sequences, about a fifth of them found once; the top ten carry approximately 7%. Source material: peripheral blood. Receptor source: a woman aged 18-29 years with stable Graves' hyperthyroidism. Some clones in this sample may be carry-over from other donors' samples. CDR3s include the opening cysteine and the closing phenylalanine or tryptophan. A D gene is named only where the DNA matches it firmly. Clone size, where shown, is once, few, many, or a class for clones that have expanded.

J gene | clone size | V gene | D gene | CDR3 protein | CDR3 DNA
TRBJ1-6 | many | TRBV9 | NA | CASTSDRVGSPLHF | TGTGCCAGCACCAGCGATAGAGTGGGGTCACCCCTCCACTTT
TRBJ2-4 | NA | TRBV7-2 | NA | CASSSGPEARTIKYF | TGTGCCAGCAGCTCAGGCCCCGAGGCGCGGACCATTAAGTACTTC
TRBJ1-1 | many | TRBV5-1 | NA | CASSSSAGDTEAFF | TGCGCCAGCAGCTCGTCCGCAGGGGATACTGAAGCTTTCTTT
TRBJ1-4 | few | TRBV11-3 | NA | CARSLKPKLFF | TGTGCCCGCAGCCTAAAGCCAAAACTGTTTTTT
TRBJ1-6 | many | TRBV11-2 | NA | CASSLDPGRGSPLHF | TGTGCCAGCAGCTTAGACCCAGGTCGGGGTTCACCCCTCCACTTT
TRBJ1-1 | many | TRBV12-3/TRBV12-4 | NA | CASSLDRGGEAFF | TGTGCCAGCAGTCTTGACAGAGGGGGTGAAGCTTTCTTT
TRBJ1-2 | many | TRBV20-1 | TRBD1 | CSAPSRDRSYGYTF | TGCAGTGCCCCTTCCAGGGACAGGTCCTATGGCTACACCTTC
TRBJ2-2 | many | TRBV5-1 | NA | CASSPQQTGELFF | TGCGCCAGCAGCCCTCAACAGACCGGGGAGCTGTTTTTT
TRBJ1-1 | NA | TRBV6-1 | TRBD1 | CASSIAGTGNTEAFF | TGTGCCAGTAGTATAGCAGGGACAGGGAACACTGAAGCTTTCTTT
TRBJ1-5 | many | TRBV27 | NA | CASRQGEGKPQHF | TGTGCCAGCCGGCAAGGGGAGGGGAAGCCCCAGCATTTT
TRBJ2-7 | many | TRBV6-2/TRBV6-3 | NA | CASSYWSSYEQYF | TGTGCCAGCAGTTACTGGAGTTCCTACGAGCAGTACTTC
TRBJ2-5 | few | TRBV28 | NA | CASSLARLAQYF | TGTGCCAGCAGTTTGGCGAGGTTGGCCCAGTACTTC
TRBJ2-1 | NA | TRBV6-5 | NA | CASSYSPPYNEQFF | TGTGCCAGCAGTTACTCGCCGCCCTACAATGAGCAGTTCTTC
TRBJ2-7 | many | TRBV28 | NA | CASNGRGYTYEQYF | TGTGCCAGCAATGGTCGGGGGTATACGTACGAGCAGTACTTC
TRBJ1-1 | few | TRBV6-1 | TRBD1 | CASSEVHRGQNTEAFF | TGTGCCAGCAGTGAAGTACACAGGGGGCAGAACACTGAAGCTTTCTTT